The source of this T cell receptor beta chain is a study of blood T cells in healthy people across ages. The CDR3 has 14 residues. Looked up from germline, CDR1 is SGHTA and CDR2 is FQGNSA. V shed 3 bases and J shed 2 bases, with 10 bases lying between them. The table lists this clonotype with a few counts. Its antigen is undetermined. For the second PCR, which ran for about 6 to 11 cycles, a sample-barcoded 5' primer and a J-beta primer mix were used. TCRdb processed the 5' RACE reads anew with MiXCR; each CDR3 protein has one entry. The data hold some 1.8 million distinct CDR3 sequences, with more than 35% observed a single time. Notes on the study in general: A conclusive naive versus antigen-experienced comparison was prevented by the unsorted PBMCs. Diversity was higher, and naive CD4+ cells more numerous, in long-lived donors than in aged donors.

The receptor's source is a human donor in good health. This sequence joins TRBV7-2 and TRBJ1-2, with unresolved D. The specimen was blood. CDR3 sequence: CASSFGPLNYGYTF. Here the CDR3 DNA reads TGTGCCAGCAGCTTCGGACCGTTAAACTATGGCTACACCTTC.